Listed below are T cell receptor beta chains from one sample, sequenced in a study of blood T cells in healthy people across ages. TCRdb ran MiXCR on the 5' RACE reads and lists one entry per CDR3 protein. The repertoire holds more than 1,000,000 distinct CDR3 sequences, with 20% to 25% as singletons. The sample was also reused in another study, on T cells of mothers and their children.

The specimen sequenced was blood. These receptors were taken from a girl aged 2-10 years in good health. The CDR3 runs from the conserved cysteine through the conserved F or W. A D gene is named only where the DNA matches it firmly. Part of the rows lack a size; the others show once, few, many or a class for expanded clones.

CASSLLQSRGKTQYF	TGTGCCAGCAGCTTACTTCAGTCCAGAGGGAAGACCCAGTACTTC	TRBJ2-5	TRBV7-2	NA	NA
CASSPTGGNQPRHF	TGTGCCAGCAGCCCTACAGGGGGCAATCAGCCCCGGCATTTT	TRBJ1-5	TRBV9	few	TRBD1
CSVAGISTDTQYF	TGCAGCGTAGCGGGGATTAGCACAGATACGCAGTATTTT	TRBJ2-3	TRBV29-1	NA	TRBD2
CASRHSGKRVETQYF	TGCGCCAGCAGGCACTCGGGGAAACGAGTAGAGACCCAGTACTTC	TRBJ2-5	TRBV4-1	few	NA
CASSTAPTNEKLFF	TGTGCCAGCAGCACGGCTCCCACGAATGAAAAACTGTTTTTT	TRBJ1-4	TRBV4-2	NA	NA
CASSLSSYLAKNIQYF	TGTGCCAGCAGCTTATCTTCATACCTAGCCAAAAACATTCAGTACTTC	TRBJ2-4	TRBV11-2	NA	NA
CASGRGLEPEQFF	TGTGCTAGTGGACGCGGACTCGAACCCGAGCAGTTCTTC	TRBJ2-1	TRBV12-5	NA	NA
CASSRDPLGAGELFF	TGTGCCAGCAGCCGAGATCCTTTGGGTGCCGGGGAGCTGTTTTTT	TRBJ2-2	TRBV14	NA	NA
CASSMDLNTIYF	TGTGCCAGCAGCATGGACCTAAACACCATATATTTT	TRBJ1-3	TRBV21-1	NA	NA
CASSLVRGGLGNEQFF	TGTGCCAGCAGCTTAGTACGGGGCGGGCTGGGAAATGAGCAGTTCTTC	TRBJ2-1	TRBV7-8	NA	NA
CSVPGQGSLGDTQYF	TGCAGCGTTCCCGGACAGGGGTCGCTGGGGGATACGCAGTATTTT	TRBJ2-3	TRBV29-1	many	TRBD1
CSAASGIGETQYF	TGCAGTGCCGCGAGCGGGATCGGGGAGACCCAGTACTTC	TRBJ2-5	TRBV20-1	many	TRBD2
CASSRADRDNEQFF	TGTGCCAGCAGCCGGGCGGACAGAGACAATGAGCAGTTCTTC	TRBJ2-1	TRBV3-1	few	NA
CASSSQTGANVLTF	TGTGCCAGCAGCTCCCAAACTGGGGCCAACGTCCTGACTTTC	TRBJ2-6	TRBV3-1	NA	NA
CTSSEAGDRYGYTF	TGTACCAGTTCCGAGGCGGGGGATCGCTATGGCTACACCTTC	TRBJ1-2	TRBV6-5	few	NA
CSVDSGGAYEQYF	TGCAGCGTAGATAGCGGGGGAGCCTACGAGCAGTACTTC	TRBJ2-7	TRBV29-1	few	TRBD2
CASSPLAGGEEQFF	TGTGCCAGCAGCCCACTAGCGGGGGGCGAGGAGCAGTTCTTC	TRBJ2-1	TRBV11-2	few	TRBD2
CASVEMEGSQYF	TGTGCCAGCGTCGAGATGGAGGGTTCGCAGTATTTT	TRBJ2-3	TRBV28	NA	NA
CASSPKSEQYF	TGTGCCAGCAGCCCAAAGAGCGAGCAGTACTTC	TRBJ2-7	TRBV7-9	NA	NA
CASSPPPQVTEAFF	TGTGCCAGCAGCCCTCCTCCGCAGGTTACTGAAGCTTTCTTT	TRBJ1-1	TRBV28	NA	NA
CASSNLAGGRVEQFF	TGTGCCAGCAGCAATCTAGCGGGGGGGCGTGTTGAGCAGTTCTTC	TRBJ2-1	TRBV11-3	few	TRBD2
CASSQLGRVNEQFF	TGTGCCAGCAGCCAATTGGGCAGGGTCAATGAGCAGTTCTTC	TRBJ2-1	TRBV3-1	few	NA
CASSYGRYGRETQYF	TGCGCCAGCAGCTACGGACGGTACGGGCGAGAGACCCAGTACTTC	TRBJ2-5	TRBV5-1	NA	NA